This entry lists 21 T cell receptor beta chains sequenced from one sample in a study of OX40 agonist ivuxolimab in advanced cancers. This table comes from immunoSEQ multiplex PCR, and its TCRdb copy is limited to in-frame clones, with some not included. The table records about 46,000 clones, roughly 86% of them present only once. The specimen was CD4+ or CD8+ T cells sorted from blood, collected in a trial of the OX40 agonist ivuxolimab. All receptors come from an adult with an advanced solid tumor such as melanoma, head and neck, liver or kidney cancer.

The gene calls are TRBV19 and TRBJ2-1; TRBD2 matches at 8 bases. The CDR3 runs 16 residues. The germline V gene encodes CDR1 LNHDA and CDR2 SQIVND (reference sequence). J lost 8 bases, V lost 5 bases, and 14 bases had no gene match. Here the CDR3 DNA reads TGTGCCAGTAGTTGGGTAGCGGGATATTTGAGCGATGAGCAGTTCTTC. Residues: CASSWVAGYLSDEQFF.

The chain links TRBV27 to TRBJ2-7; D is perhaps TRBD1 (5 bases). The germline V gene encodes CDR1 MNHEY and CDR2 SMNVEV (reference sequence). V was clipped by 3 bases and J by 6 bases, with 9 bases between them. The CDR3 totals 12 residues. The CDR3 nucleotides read TGTGCCAGCAGTTTCCTGGGGCGCGAGCAGTACTTC. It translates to CASSFLGREQYF.

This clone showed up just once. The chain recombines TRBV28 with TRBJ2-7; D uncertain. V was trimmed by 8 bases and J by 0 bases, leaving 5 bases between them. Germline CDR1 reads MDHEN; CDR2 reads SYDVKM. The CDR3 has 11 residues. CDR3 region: CASSDSYEQYF. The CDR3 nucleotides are TGTGCCAGCTCAGACTCCTACGAGCAGTACTTC.

This CDR3 reads CASSSLDRDGQYF. The CDR3 DNA sequence: TGTGCCAGCAGCTCGCTCGACAGGGACGGGCAGTACTTC. V and J are TRBV13 and TRBJ2-7; 7 bases align to TRBD1. V gave up 4 bases and J gave up 9 bases; unmatched junction bases: 9. This CDR3 contains 13 residues. Per the germline V gene, CDR1 is PRHDT and CDR2 is FYEKMQ (reference sequence).

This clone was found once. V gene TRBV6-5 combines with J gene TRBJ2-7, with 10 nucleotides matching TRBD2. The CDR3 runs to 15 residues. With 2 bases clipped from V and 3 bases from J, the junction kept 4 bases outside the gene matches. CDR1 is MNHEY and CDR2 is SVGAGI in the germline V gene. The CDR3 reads CASSYVASGGYEQYF. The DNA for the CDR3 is TGTGCCAGCAGTTACGTGGCTAGCGGGGGCTACGAGCAGTACTTC.

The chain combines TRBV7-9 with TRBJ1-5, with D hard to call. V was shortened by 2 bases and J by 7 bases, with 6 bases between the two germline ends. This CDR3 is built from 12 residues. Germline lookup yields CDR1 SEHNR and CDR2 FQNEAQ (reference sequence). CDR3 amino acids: CASSLMGQPQHF. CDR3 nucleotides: TGTGCCAGCAGCTTAATGGGACAGCCCCAGCATTTT.

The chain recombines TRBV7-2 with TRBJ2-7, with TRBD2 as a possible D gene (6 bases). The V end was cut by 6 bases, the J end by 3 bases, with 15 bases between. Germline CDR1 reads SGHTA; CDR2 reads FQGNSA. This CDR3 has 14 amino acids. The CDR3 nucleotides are TGTGCCAGCAGGGTTTGGGTGGGAGGCTACGAGCAGTACTTC. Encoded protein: CASRVWVGGYEQYF.

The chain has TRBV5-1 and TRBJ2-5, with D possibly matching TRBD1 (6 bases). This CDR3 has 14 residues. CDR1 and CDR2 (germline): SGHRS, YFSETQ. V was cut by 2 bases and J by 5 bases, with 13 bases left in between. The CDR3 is CASSLRQVGETQYF. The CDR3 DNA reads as TGCGCCAGCAGCTTACGACAGGTAGGGGAGACCCAGTACTTC.

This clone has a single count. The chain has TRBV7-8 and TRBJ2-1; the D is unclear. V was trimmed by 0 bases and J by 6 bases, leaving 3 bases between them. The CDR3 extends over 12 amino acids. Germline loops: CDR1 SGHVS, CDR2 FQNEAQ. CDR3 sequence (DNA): TGTGCCAGCAGCTTAGCTCCCAATGAGCAGTTCTTC. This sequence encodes CASSLAPNEQFF.

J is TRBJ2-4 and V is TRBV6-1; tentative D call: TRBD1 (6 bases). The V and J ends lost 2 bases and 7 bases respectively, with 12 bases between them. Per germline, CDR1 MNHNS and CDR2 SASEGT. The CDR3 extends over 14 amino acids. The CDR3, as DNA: TGTGCCAGCAGTGAATCTGGACAGTGGAACATTCAGTACTTC. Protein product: CASSESGQWNIQYF.

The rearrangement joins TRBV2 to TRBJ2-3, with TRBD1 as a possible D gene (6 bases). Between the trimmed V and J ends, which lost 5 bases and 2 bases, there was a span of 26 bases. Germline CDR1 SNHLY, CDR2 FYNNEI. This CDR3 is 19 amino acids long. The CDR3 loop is CASSYPPPDRKTVTDTQYF. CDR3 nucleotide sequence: TGTGCCAGCAGTTATCCCCCCCCCGACAGGAAGACTGTCACAGATACGCAGTATTTT.

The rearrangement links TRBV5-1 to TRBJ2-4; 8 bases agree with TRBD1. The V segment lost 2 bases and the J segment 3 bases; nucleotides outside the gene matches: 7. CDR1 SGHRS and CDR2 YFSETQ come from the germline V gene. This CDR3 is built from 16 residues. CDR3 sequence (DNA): TGCGCCAGCAGCTTAGACAGGGGTTTTGGCAAAAACATTCAGTACTTC. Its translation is CASSLDRGFGKNIQYF.

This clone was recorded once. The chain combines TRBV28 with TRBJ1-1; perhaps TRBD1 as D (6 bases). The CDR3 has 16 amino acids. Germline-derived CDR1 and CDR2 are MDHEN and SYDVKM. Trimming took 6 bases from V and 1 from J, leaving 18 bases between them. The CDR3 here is CASSPGTGWRNTEAFF. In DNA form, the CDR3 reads TGTGCCAGCAGCCCGGGAACAGGGTGGCGGAACACTGAAGCTTTCTTT.

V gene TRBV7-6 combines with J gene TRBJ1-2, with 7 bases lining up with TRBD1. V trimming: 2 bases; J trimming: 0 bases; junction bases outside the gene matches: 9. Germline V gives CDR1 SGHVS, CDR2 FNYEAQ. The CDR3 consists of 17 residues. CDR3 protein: CASSLKTPGTANYGYTF. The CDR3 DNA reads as TGTGCCAGCAGCTTAAAAACCCCCGGGACAGCTAACTATGGCTACACCTTC.

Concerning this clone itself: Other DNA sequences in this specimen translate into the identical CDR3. The CDR3 reads CAWSRGGYNEQFF. For the CDR3, the DNA is TGTGCCTGGTCCCGGGGAGGGTACAATGAGCAGTTCTTC. The rearrangement links TRBV30 to TRBJ2-1, with TRBD2 matching over 7 bases. Germline V lookup: CDR1 GTSNPN, CDR2 SVGIG (reference sequence). With V trimmed by 5 bases and J by 4 bases, 5 bases remained unmatched. There are 13 residues in the CDR3.

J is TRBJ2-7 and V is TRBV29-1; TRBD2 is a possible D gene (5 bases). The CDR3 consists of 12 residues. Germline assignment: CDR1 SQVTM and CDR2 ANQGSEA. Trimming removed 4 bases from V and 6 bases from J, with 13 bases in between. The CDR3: CSVAKGEVEQYF. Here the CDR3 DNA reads TGCAGCGTTGCCAAGGGAGAGGTCGAGCAGTACTTC.

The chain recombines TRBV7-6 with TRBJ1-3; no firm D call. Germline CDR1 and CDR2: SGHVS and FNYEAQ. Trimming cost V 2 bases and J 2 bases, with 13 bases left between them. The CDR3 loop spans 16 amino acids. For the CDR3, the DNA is TGTGCCAGCAGCTTAAGCCTTTGGCAGGCTGGAAACACCATATATTTT. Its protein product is CASSLSLWQAGNTIYF.

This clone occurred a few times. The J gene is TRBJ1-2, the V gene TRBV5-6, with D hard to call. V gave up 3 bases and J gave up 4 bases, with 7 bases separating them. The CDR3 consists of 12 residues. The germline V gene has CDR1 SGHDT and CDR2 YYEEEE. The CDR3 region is CASSSDLYGYTF. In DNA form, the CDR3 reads TGTGCCAGCAGCTCGGATCTCTATGGCTACACCTTC.

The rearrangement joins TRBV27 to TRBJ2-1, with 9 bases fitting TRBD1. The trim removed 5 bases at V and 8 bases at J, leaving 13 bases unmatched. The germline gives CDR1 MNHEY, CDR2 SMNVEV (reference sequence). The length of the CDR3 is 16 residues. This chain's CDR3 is CASSGGGQGVFHEQFF. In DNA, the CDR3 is TGTGCCAGCAGTGGGGGGGGACAGGGAGTTTTCCATGAGCAGTTCTTC.

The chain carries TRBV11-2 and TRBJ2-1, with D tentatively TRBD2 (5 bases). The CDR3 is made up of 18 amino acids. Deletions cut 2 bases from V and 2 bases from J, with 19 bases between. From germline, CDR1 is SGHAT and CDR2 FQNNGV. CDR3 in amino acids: CASSLRIVARATYNEQFF. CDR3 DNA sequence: TGTGCCAGCAGCTTAAGGATCGTAGCGAGGGCCACCTACAATGAGCAGTTCTTC.

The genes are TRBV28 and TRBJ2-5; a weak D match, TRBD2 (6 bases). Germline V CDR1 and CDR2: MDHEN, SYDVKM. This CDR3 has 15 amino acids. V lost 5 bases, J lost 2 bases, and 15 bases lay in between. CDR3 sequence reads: CASSPATGLQETQYF. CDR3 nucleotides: TGTGCCAGCAGTCCAGCCACGGGACTGCAAGAGACCCAGTACTTC.